These 10 T cell receptor beta chains were sequenced from one sample in a study of early stage breast cancer tumors. The repertoire was sequenced with immunoSEQ multiplex PCR; TCRdb's copy has only in-frame clones and lacks some. The sample lists about 41,000 clones; around 73% were seen once. Specimen: blood. These receptor sequences come from a person between 50 and 60 years old with breast cancer.

This clone came up once. The DNA for the CDR3 is TGTGCCAGCAGTAGGACAGCCTACGAGCAGTACTTC. It yields the protein CASSRTAYEQYF. This sequence joins TRBV28 and TRBJ2-7, with D perhaps TRBD1 (6 bases). This CDR3 has 12 amino acids. Trimming took off 5 bases at V and 2 bases at J, with 7 bases between the two ends. The germline gives CDR1 MDHEN, CDR2 SYDVKM.

The chain employs TRBV27 and TRBJ2-4; 8 bases map to TRBD1. The CDR3 is 16 residues long. Germline V gene sequence: CDR1 MNHEY, CDR2 SMNVEV (reference sequence). J gave up 4 bases and V 2 bases, and 7 bases lay outside the gene matches. The DNA of the CDR3 is TGTGCCAGCAGTTTAAAACGAGGACAGGGAAAAAACATTCAGTACTTC. The encoded protein is CASSLKRGQGKNIQYF.

This clone occurred once. CDR3 nucleotides: TGTGCCAGCAGTGATTCGGGCGGGAGATCAACAGGGGAGCAGTACTTC. It translates to CASSDSGGRSTGEQYF. The V call is TRBV2, the J call TRBJ2-7; tentatively, D is TRBD2 (7 bases). Trimming pared 3 bases from V and 7 bases from J, leaving 22 bases between. From germline, CDR1 is SNHLY and CDR2 FYNNEI. The CDR3 loop spans 16 amino acids.

This chain links TRBV7-9 with TRBJ1-2; 8 bases match TRBD1. V trimming: 1 base; J trimming: 3 bases; junction bases outside the gene matches: 4. Per the germline V gene, CDR1 is SEHNR and CDR2 is FQNEAQ (reference sequence). The CDR3 is 15 amino acids. The CDR3 loop is CASSLVGDRHYGYTF. The CDR3 DNA follows: TGTGCCAGCAGCTTAGTTGGGGACAGGCACTATGGCTACACCTTC.

The chain recombines TRBV7-9 with TRBJ2-5; 7 bases line up with TRBD1. The CDR3 is made up of 15 amino acids. V lost 7 bases, J lost 0 bases, and 8 bases stayed unmatched. The germline CDR1 and CDR2 sequences are SEHNR and FQNEAQ (reference sequence). The CDR3 bases are TGTGCCAGCAATGGGGCAGGGGGTAACCAAGAGACCCAGTACTTC. This codes for CASNGAGGNQETQYF.

The chain links TRBV9 to TRBJ2-3; the D gene is possibly TRBD2 (7 bases). The germline V and J ends were trimmed by 1 base and 3 bases, with 12 bases remaining between them. The germline CDR1 and CDR2 sequences are SGDLS and YYNGEE. The CDR3 is made up of 15 amino acids. The CDR3 loop is CASSVKGGRTDTQYF. CDR3 in DNA: TGTGCCAGCAGCGTAAAGGGGGGGCGGACAGATACGCAGTATTTT.

Notes on this clone: At one of its ends the junction is not consistent with the germline gene, which may arise from a read error. The chain is built from TRBV7-7 and TRBJ1-1; 7 bases match TRBD1. CDR3 length equals 13 residues. Germline V gene data show CDR1 as SSHAT and CDR2 as FNYEAQ (reference sequence). In DNA, the CDR3 is TGTGCTAGCAGCCAAGACAGGGACACTGAAGCTTTCTTT. Its protein product is CASSQDRDTEAFF.

The J gene is TRBJ2-1, the V gene TRBV28; 7 bases align to TRBD2. J lost 6 bases, V lost 2 bases, and 4 bases had no gene match. Looked up from germline, CDR1 is MDHEN and CDR2 is SYDVKM. The CDR3 is 14 amino acids. CDR3 coding DNA: TGTGCCAGCAGTTTAGCGGGAGCAGTCAATGAGCAGTTCTTC. This gives the protein CASSLAGAVNEQFF.

The gene calls are TRBV11-2 and TRBJ2-1; 9 bases are a match to TRBD2. Germline CDR1 SGHAT, CDR2 FQNNGV. Losses at the gene ends were 9 bases for V and 0 bases for J; bases not matched to a gene: 6. The CDR3 consists of 15 residues. Here the CDR3 reads CASSGRIGSYNEQFF. CDR3 DNA: TGTGCCAGTAGCGGGAGAATAGGCTCCTACAATGAGCAGTTCTTC.

Only a few counts were recorded for this clone. This chain links TRBV30 with TRBJ1-6; a weak D match, TRBD1 (6 bases). Germline CDR1 is GTSNPN and CDR2 is SVGIG (reference sequence). Trimming took off 5 bases at V and 9 bases at J, with 17 bases between the two ends. This CDR3 has 14 amino acids. The CDR3 region has the DNA TGTGCCTGGGTAACAGGGATTGGCGGTTCACCCCTCCACTTT. Protein: CAWVTGIGGSPLHF.